A selection of T cell receptor beta chains follows, all from one sample in a study of PD-L1 blockade in urothelial cancer. Generated by immunoSEQ multiplex PCR, the TCRdb table keeps only in-frame clones and is missing some. The table records some 48,000 clones, approximately 83% of them present only once. The sample consisted of PBMCs, taken around atezolizumab (anti-PD-L1) treatment. The receptors here all came from a man aged 55-75 years with urothelial cancer. CDR3s include the opening cysteine and the closing phenylalanine or tryptophan. D genes are given only for firm matches. Not every row has a clone size; where given, it reads once, few, many or a size class.

TRBV5-4	TRBJ1-1	.	.	CASSFEAGRTEAFF	TGTGCCAGCAGCTTTGAGGCAGGGAGGACTGAAGCTTTCTTT
TRBV5-8	TRBJ2-7	.	TRBD1	CASSSTGAGFYEQYF	TGTGCCAGCAGCTCGACAGGGGCCGGATTCTACGAGCAGTACTTC
TRBV7-8	TRBJ1-1	.	.	CASSLEMSEAFF	TGTGCCAGCAGCTTAGAGATGAGTGAAGCTTTCTTT
TRBV19	TRBJ2-1	.	TRBD1	CASSPSGQVYNEQFF	TGTGCCAGTAGTCCATCGGGACAGGTCTACAATGAGCAGTTCTTC
TRBV6-5	TRBJ1-2	.	.	CASSYLRHSNYGYTF	TGTGCCAGCAGTTACCTGAGGCACTCTAACTATGGCTACACCTTC
TRBV4-2	TRBJ1-6	.	.	CASSQGLQGGSPLHF	TGTGCCAGCAGCCAAGGGTTACAGGGTGGTTCACCCCTCCACTTT
TRBV7-2	TRBJ1-2	.	.	CASSSRVGYGYTF	TGTGCCAGCAGCTCCAGGGTGGGGTATGGCTACACCTTC
TRBV5-1	TRBJ1-2	.	.	CASSLGTPGNYGYTF	TGCGCCAGCAGCTTGGGAACCCCCGGGAACTATGGCTACACCTTC
TRBV2	TRBJ2-7	.	.	CASLLGGGLEQYF	TGTGCCAGCCTCCTCGGGGGTGGCTTGGAGCAGTACTTC
TRBV18	TRBJ2-5	.	TRBD2	CASSANGGGQETQYF	TGTGCCAGCTCAGCCAATGGGGGGGGCCAAGAGACCCAGTACTTC
TRBV7-2	TRBJ1-5	.	.	CASSRGGQPQHF	TGTGCCAGCAGCAGAGGGGGTCAGCCCCAGCATTTT
TRBV4-2	TRBJ1-6	.	.	CASSQAGGPNNSPLHF	TGTGCCAGCAGCCAAGCTGGTGGGCCGAACAATTCACCCCTCCACTTT
TRBV7-9	TRBJ1-2	.	.	CASSLDGIYGYTF	TGTGCCAGCAGCTTAGATGGCATCTATGGCTACACCTTC
TRBV9	TRBJ2-2	.	TRBD2	CASSVDGLANTGELFF	TGTGCCAGCAGCGTAGATGGACTAGCGAACACCGGGGAGCTGTTTTTT
TRBV19	TRBJ1-1	.	TRBD1	CASRSTGGYNTEAFF	TGTGCCAGTAGGTCGACAGGGGGCTACAACACTGAAGCTTTCTTT
TRBV15	TRBJ1-1	.	TRBD1	CATSRRTGGTSEAFF	TGTGCCACCAGCAGACGGACAGGGGGGACATCTGAAGCTTTCTTT
TRBV29-1	TRBJ2-3	.	.	CSVEGGPSTDTQYF	TGCAGCGTTGAGGGGGGGCCTAGCACAGATACGCAGTATTTT
TRBV18	TRBJ1-1	.	TRBD1	CASSPGTGANTEAFF	TGTGCCAGCTCACCCGGGACAGGAGCTAACACTGAAGCTTTCTTT
TRBV7-9	TRBJ2-7	.	.	CASSPVGGTYEQYF	TGTGCCAGCAGCCCCGTTGGAGGGACCTACGAGCAGTACTTC
TRBV4-2	TRBJ1-3	.	TRBD1	CASSREGAGPSGNTIYF	TGTGCCAGCAGCCGAGAGGGGGCAGGGCCCTCTGGAAACACCATATATTTT
TRBV11-3	TRBJ2-3	.	TRBD2	CASSNRGGGDTQYF	TGTGCCAGCAGCAACCGGGGGGGCGGGGATACGCAGTATTTT
TRBV12-5	TRBJ2-7	once	.	CASGLDRVGEQYF	TGTGCTAGTGGTTTGGACAGGGTTGGCGAGCAGTACTTC
TRBV7-6	TRBJ1-2	.	.	CASSLLTGPNYGYTF	TGTGCCAGCAGCTTACTAACAGGCCCTAACTATGGCTACACCTTC
TRBV27	TRBJ1-1	.	.	CASSSPGNTEAFF	TGTGCCAGCAGCTCCCCCGGGAACACTGAAGCTTTCTTT
TRBV18	TRBJ1-1	.	.	CASSPPGSFRGEAFF	TGTGCCAGCTCACCCCCAGGGTCATTTAGGGGTGAAGCTTTCTTT
TRBV30	TRBJ1-2	.	.	CAWTLLRDLGYTF	TGTGCCTGGACCCTATTGAGGGATCTCGGCTACACCTTC
TRBV6-5	TRBJ1-2	few	.	CASSYGRNYGYTF	TGTGCCAGCAGTTACGGCAGGAACTATGGCTACACCTTC
TRBV6-6	TRBJ2-5	.	TRBD2	CASLGTSGEETQYF	TGTGCCAGCTTAGGGACTAGCGGGGAAGAGACCCAGTACTTC
TRBV5-4	TRBJ2-1	.	.	CASSFRHTSYNEQFF	TGTGCCAGCAGCTTCCGACATACTTCCTACAATGAGCAGTTCTTC
TRBV11-1	TRBJ1-2	.	.	CASSLGRSGGYGYTF	TGTGCCAGCAGCTTAGGTCGCTCCGGAGGCTATGGCTACACCTTC
TRBV19	TRBJ1-1	once	TRBD1	CASMTGEGYTEAFF	TGTGCCAGTATGACAGGGGAAGGGTACACTGAAGCTTTCTTT
TRBV14	TRBJ1-1	.	TRBD1	CASSGTGGTEAFF	TGTGCCAGCAGCGGGACAGGGGGGACTGAAGCTTTCTTT
TRBV18	TRBJ2-7	once	TRBD1	CASSPDRQGDLYEQYF	TGTGCCAGCTCCCCCGATAGACAGGGGGATCTCTACGAGCAGTACTTC
TRBV5-1	TRBJ2-1	.	TRBD1	CASSLNPGQFSYNEQFF	TGCGCCAGCAGCTTGAATCCGGGACAGTTCTCCTACAATGAGCAGTTCTTC
TRBV30	TRBJ2-7	.	.	CAWSVGLSSYEQYF	TGTGCCTGGAGTGTGGGGCTGAGCTCCTACGAGCAGTACTTC
TRBV5-1	TRBJ1-2	few	.	CASRSSGGYGYTF	TGCGCCAGCAGGTCGTCCGGAGGCTATGGCTACACCTTC
TRBV7-2	TRBJ2-1	.	.	CASSLHRDSIFF	TGTGCCAGCAGCTTACACCGGGACTCCATCTTCTTC
TRBV6-1	TRBJ2-7	.	.	CASREETGASSYEQYF	TGTGCCAGCAGGGAAGAGACAGGTGCCAGCTCCTACGAGCAGTACTTC
TRBV7-9	TRBJ1-5	.	.	CASSDGTNSNQPQHF	TGTGCCAGCAGCGATGGGACAAATAGCAATCAGCCCCAGCATTTT
TRBV7-2	TRBJ2-3	once	TRBD2	CASSGLAGSTDTQYF	TGTGCCAGCAGCGGACTAGCGGGTAGCACAGATACGCAGTATTTT
TRBV6-5	TRBJ2-7	.	TRBD1	CASRGTGVYEQYF	TGTGCCAGCAGGGGGACAGGAGTCTACGAGCAGTACTTC
TRBV7-9	TRBJ2-4	.	.	CASSPDGGRANIQYF	TGTGCCAGCAGCCCAGATGGGGGCCGGGCAAACATTCAGTACTTC
TRBV4-2	TRBJ2-1	.	TRBD2	CASSQGLADYEQFF	TGTGCCAGCAGCCAGGGACTAGCGGACTACGAGCAGTTCTTC
TRBV5-1	TRBJ1-1	.	TRBD1	CASSRGQTGEAFF	TGCGCCAGCAGCAGGGGACAGACGGGTGAAGCTTTCTTT
TRBV19	TRBJ1-1	.	.	CASSTYSRLVDNTEAFF	TGTGCCAGTAGCACCTACTCTCGACTTGTGGATAACACTGAAGCTTTCTTT
TRBV5-4	TRBJ2-1	.	TRBD1	CASSPGTDNEQFF	TGTGCCAGCAGCCCAGGGACAGACAATGAGCAGTTCTTC
TRBV30	TRBJ2-7	.	TRBD2	CAWSSQGTRQYF	TGTGCCTGGAGTTCCCAGGGGACTAGGCAGTACTTC
TRBV7-6	TRBJ2-4	.	TRBD2	CASSLAATAGRAKNIQYF	TGTGCCAGCAGCTTAGCGGCGACAGCGGGGCGGGCCAAAAACATTCAGTACTTC
TRBV4-1	TRBJ1-4	few	.	CASSQQGNEKLFF	TGCGCCAGCAGCCAACAGGGGAATGAAAAACTGTTTTTT
TRBV19	TRBJ1-2	.	TRBD1	CASSLDRETNYGYTF	TGTGCCAGTAGTCTAGACAGGGAAACTAACTATGGCTACACCTTC
TRBV6-5	TRBJ1-1	.	TRBD1	CASRRLRDRAEAFF	TGTGCCAGCAGGAGACTCCGGGACAGGGCTGAAGCTTTCTTT
TRBV11-2	TRBJ1-1	once	.	CATRWGEGGLNTEAFF	TGTGCCACACGCTGGGGGGAGGGAGGCCTGAACACTGAAGCTTTCTTT
TRBV27	TRBJ1-3	.	TRBD1	CASSLSPPTGGMGNTIYF	TGTGCCAGCAGTTTATCGCCCCCGACAGGGGGAATGGGAAACACCATATATTTT
TRBV6-5	TRBJ2-1	.	.	CASSYRGFYNEQFF	TGTGCCAGCAGTTACCGGGGTTTTTACAATGAGCAGTTCTTC
TRBV5-1	TRBJ2-3	.	.	CASSEGTSTDTQYF	TGCGCCAGCAGCGAGGGAACTAGCACAGATACGCAGTATTTT
TRBV7-4	TRBJ2-4	.	.	CASSFRDLGKNIQYF	TGTGCCAGCAGCTTCAGGGATTTGGGCAAAAACATTCAGTACTTC
TRBV5-1	TRBJ1-1	.	.	CASSEQGTEAFF	TGCGCCAGCAGCGAGCAGGGGACTGAAGCTTTCTTT